Described below is a single T cell receptor beta chain sequence and its context. Its antigen is not identified. The junction differs from germline at one of its ends, possibly a read error. The data were obtained in a study of T cell responses to AZD1222 COVID-19 vaccine. Findings of the study overall: Every sample of the repertoires postdated the peak T cell response. Epitopes outside B.1.351 and B.1.1.7 mutated regions reportedly drew nearly half of spike TCRs.

TCRdb's copy holds only in-frame clones and misses some; the assay was immunoSEQ multiplex PCR. The sample includes approximately 110,000 clones, more than 75% of them seen just once. There are 15 residues in the CDR3. Germline V gene data show CDR1 as LGHNA and CDR2 as YNFKEQ. Sequenced here: peripheral blood, sampled on day 0 of AZD1222 vaccination. The receptor's source is an adult in good health. V and J are TRBV4-2 and TRBJ2-7; TRBD1 might be the D (5 bases). The CDR3 reads CASPQGPHNSHEQYF. The DNA of the CDR3 is TGTGCCAGCCCCCAGGGTCCACACAACTCCCACGAGCAGTACTTC.